The rows below give T cell receptor beta chains drawn from one sample of a study of T cells in Graves' hyperthyroidism and ophthalmopathy. TCRdb reprocessed the multiplex PCR reads with MiXCR, giving one entry per CDR3 protein. Of 350,000 to 450,000 distinct CDR3 sequences listed, approximately 15% are singletons. Sequenced: blood. These TCRs come from a woman aged 60-75 years with Graves' hyperthyroidism. CDR3s include the opening cysteine and the closing phenylalanine or tryptophan. Fields, in order: J gene, V gene, D gene, clone size, CDR3 DNA, CDR3 protein. A D gene is named only where the DNA matches it firmly. Rows may omit the clone size; those that give it use once, few, many or a size class.

TRBJ2-1,TRBV6-5,NA,few,TGTGCCAGCAGTTATGCTAGGGGTTCGCAGTTCTTC,CASSYARGSQFF
TRBJ2-5,TRBV12-3/TRBV12-4,NA,many,TGTGCCAGCAGTTCAGAAGTTACAGGCGACCAAGAGACCCAGTACTTC,CASSSEVTGDQETQYF
TRBJ1-1,TRBV5-1,TRBD1,few,TGCGCCAGCAGCCCAGGGACAGGGGTCATGTCAACAATCGGGAACACTGAAGCTTTCTTT,CASSPGTGVMSTIGNTEAFF
TRBJ2-7,TRBV6-2/TRBV6-3,TRBD2,NA,TGTGCCAGCAGTTACGGGGCGGGAGGGAGGGCCTACGAGCAGTACTTC,CASSYGAGGRAYEQYF
TRBJ1-3,TRBV5-4,NA,NA,TGTGCCAGCAGCTCGGACAGCCGCTCTGGAAACACCATATATTTT,CASSSDSRSGNTIYF
TRBJ2-1,TRBV19,TRBD2,NA,TGTGCCAGTAGTGCAACTAGCGGGAGGGCCTTACATGAGCAGTTCTTC,CASSATSGRALHEQFF
TRBJ2-2,TRBV6-5,TRBD2,many,TGTGCCAGCAGTTACTCGATACTAGCGCCCGGGGAGCTGTTTTTT,CASSYSILAPGELFF
TRBJ2-1,TRBV28,TRBD2,NA,TGTGCCAGCAGTTTAGGGGGACTAGCGGGAGGGCCCCTTATCGATGAGCAGTTCTTC,CASSLGGLAGGPLIDEQFF
TRBJ1-6,TRBV7-8,NA,many,TGTGCCAGCAGCGGGGGCCCCCCTCGGACACCCCTCCACTTT,CASSGGPPRTPLHF
TRBJ2-5,TRBV12-3/TRBV12-4,TRBD2,NA,TGTGCCAGCAGTTTACCCCCAGGCGGGAGAGAGACCCAGTACTTC,CASSLPPGGRETQYF
TRBJ2-1,TRBV7-7,NA,NA,TGTGCTAGCAGCCCCTATGGACCCAGGAGCAATGAGCAGTTCTTC,CASSPYGPRSNEQFF
TRBJ1-1,TRBV6-4,TRBD1,NA,TGTGCCAGCAGTGACTGGGGACAGCCTGGTTTGGCTTTCTTT,CASSDWGQPGLAFF
TRBJ2-1,TRBV2,TRBD2,NA,TGTGCCAGCAGTGAAAGAGCGGGAGGGCAAGGTGAGCAGTTCTTC,CASSERAGGQGEQFF
TRBJ2-1,TRBV27,TRBD1,many,TGTGCCAGCAGTTGGGGACAGACAACCTACAATGAGCAGTTCTTC,CASSWGQTTYNEQFF
TRBJ1-6,TRBV6-1,NA,few,TGTGCCAGCAAGGTGACAGCGGAGTCACCCCTCCACTTT,CASKVTAESPLHF
TRBJ2-6,TRBV5-1,TRBD2,NA,TGCGCCAGCAGCGCACTAGCGGGGGTCTCTGGGGCCAACGTCCTGACTTTC,CASSALAGVSGANVLTF
TRBJ1-2,TRBV6-1,NA,few,TGTGCCAGCAGTTCGCCCGCTGTTGGCTACACCTTC,CASSSPAVGYTF
TRBJ2-3,TRBV2,NA,many,TGTGCCAGCAGTGCAGATACGCAGTATTTT,CASSADTQYF
TRBJ2-3,TRBV3-1,TRBD2,many,TGTGCCAGCAACCCCGGGACTAGCGGGAGGGCCCACACAGATACGCAGTATTTT,CASNPGTSGRAHTDTQYF
TRBJ1-6,TRBV7-8,NA,few,TGTGCCAGCAGCTTGTTGGGGAGATATTCACCCCTCCACTTT,CASSLLGRYSPLHF
TRBJ2-7,TRBV19,TRBD2,NA,TGTGCCAGTAGTATCGTCCTAGCGGGAGGCCGCTCCTACGAGCAGTACTTC,CASSIVLAGGRSYEQYF